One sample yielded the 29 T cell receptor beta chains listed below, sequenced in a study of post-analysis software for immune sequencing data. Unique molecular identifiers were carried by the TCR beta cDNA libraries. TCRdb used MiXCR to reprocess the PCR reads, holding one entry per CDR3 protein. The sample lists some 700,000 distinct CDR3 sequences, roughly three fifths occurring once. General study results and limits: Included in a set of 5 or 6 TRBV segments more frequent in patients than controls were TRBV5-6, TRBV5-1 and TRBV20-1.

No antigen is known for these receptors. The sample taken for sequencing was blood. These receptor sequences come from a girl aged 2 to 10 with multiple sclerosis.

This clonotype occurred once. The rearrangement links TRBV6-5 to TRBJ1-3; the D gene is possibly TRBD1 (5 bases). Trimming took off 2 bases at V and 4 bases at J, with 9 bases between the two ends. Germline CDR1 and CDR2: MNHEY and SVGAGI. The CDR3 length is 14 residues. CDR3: CASSYGGAGNTIYF. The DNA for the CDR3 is TGTGCCAGCAGTTACGGAGGGGCGGGAAACACCATATATTTT.

DNA of the CDR3: TGTGCCAGCAGGAAGAGTACAGGGACCTACGAGCAGTACTTC. Its translation: CASRKSTGTYEQYF. The chain joins TRBV7-9 to TRBJ2-7, with D perhaps matching TRBD1 (6 bases). Trimming took off 6 bases at V and 2 bases at J, with 14 bases between the two ends. This CDR3 contains 14 residues. The germline CDR1 and CDR2 sequences are SEHNR and FQNEAQ (reference sequence).

CDR3 in DNA: TGTGCCAGCAGACCCCTGACAGACACTGAAGCTTTCTTT. Translation: CASRPLTDTEAFF. This rearrangement joins TRBV6-2 or TRBV6-3 to TRBJ1-1; TRBD1 might be the D (5 bases). The CDR3 runs 13 residues. The V gene lost 6 bases and the J gene lost 3 bases, with 11 bases spanning the gap. Germline values: CDR1 MNHEY, CDR2 SVGEGT.

The CDR3 nucleotides read TGTGCCAGCACCCCTCTCGGGGCAGGCGCCAGATCGATTGCTTTCTTT. This encodes CASTPLGAGARSIAFF. The rearrangement uses TRBV12-3 or TRBV12-4 and TRBJ1-1, with D possibly TRBD1 on 5 matching bases. The CDR3 spans 16 residues. V was shortened by 7 bases and J by 11 bases, with 29 bases between the two germline ends.

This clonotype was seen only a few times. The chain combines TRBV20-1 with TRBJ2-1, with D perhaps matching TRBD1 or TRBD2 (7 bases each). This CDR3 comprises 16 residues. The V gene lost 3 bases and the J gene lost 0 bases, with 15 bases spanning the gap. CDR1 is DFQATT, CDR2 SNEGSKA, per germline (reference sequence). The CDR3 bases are TGCAGTGCTAGCGTTACCAGGGGGGGCTCCTACAATGAGCAGTTCTTC. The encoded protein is CSASVTRGGSYNEQFF.

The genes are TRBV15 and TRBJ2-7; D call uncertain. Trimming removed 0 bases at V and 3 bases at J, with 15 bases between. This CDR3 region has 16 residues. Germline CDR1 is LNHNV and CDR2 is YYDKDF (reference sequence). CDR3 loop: CATSRDGNLYNYEQYF. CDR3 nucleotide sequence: TGTGCCACCAGCAGAGATGGGAATCTTTACAACTACGAGCAGTACTTC.

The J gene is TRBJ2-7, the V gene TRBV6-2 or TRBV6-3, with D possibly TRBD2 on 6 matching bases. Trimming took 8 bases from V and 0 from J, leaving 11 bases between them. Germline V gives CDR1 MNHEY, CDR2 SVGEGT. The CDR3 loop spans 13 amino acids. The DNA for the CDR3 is TGTGCCAGCCGGGACTCGAGCTCCTACGAGCAGTACTTC. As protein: CASRDSSSYEQYF.

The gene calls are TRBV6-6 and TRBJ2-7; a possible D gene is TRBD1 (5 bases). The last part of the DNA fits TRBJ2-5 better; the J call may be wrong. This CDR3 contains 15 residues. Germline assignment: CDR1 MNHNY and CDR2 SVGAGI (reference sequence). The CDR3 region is CASKGPGKVGETQYF. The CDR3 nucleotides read TGTGCCAGCAAGGGTCCAGGGAAAGTCGGAGAGACCCAGTACTTC.

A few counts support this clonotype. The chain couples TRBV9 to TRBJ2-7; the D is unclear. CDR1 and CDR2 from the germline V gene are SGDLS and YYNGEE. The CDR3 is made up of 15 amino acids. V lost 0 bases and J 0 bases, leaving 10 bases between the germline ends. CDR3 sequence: CASSVGAWGSYEQYF. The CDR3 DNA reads TGTGCCAGCAGCGTAGGAGCGTGGGGCTCCTACGAGCAGTACTTC.

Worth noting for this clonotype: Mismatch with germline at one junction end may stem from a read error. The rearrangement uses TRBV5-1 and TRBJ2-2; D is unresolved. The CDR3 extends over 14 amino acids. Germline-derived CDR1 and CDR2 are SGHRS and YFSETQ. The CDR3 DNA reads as TGCGCCAGCATCTTGGCCTTCAGCGTCGGGGAGCTGTTTTTT. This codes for CASILAFSVGELFF.

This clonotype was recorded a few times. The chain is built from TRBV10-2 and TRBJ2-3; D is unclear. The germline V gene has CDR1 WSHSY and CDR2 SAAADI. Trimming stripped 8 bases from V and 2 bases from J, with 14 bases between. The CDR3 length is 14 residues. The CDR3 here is CASEDGRHTDTQYF. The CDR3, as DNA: TGCGCCAGCGAGGACGGACGTCACACAGATACGCAGTATTTT.

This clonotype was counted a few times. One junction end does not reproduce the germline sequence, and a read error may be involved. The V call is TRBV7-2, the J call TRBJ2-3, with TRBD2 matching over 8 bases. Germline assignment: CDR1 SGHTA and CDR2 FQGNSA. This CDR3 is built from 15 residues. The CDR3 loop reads CASSLVGLATDTQYF. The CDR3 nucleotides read TGCGCCAGCAGCTTGGTAGGACTAGCCACAGATACGCAGTATTTT.

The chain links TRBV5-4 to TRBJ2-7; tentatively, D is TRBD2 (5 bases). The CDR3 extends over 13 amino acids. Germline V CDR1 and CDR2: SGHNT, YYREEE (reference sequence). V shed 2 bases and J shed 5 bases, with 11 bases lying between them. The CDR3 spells CASSFAGANEQYF. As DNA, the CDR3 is TGTGCCAGCAGCTTCGCGGGTGCCAACGAGCAGTACTTC.

CDR3 sequence (DNA): TGTGCCAGCAGTCCCATCCCGGGACTGGATTACAATGAGCAGTTCTTC. Translated, it gives CASSPIPGLDYNEQFF. This chain joins TRBV12-3 or TRBV12-4 and TRBJ2-1; the D gene is possibly TRBD2 (6 bases). Trimming removed 5 bases from V and 4 bases from J, with 18 bases in between. The CDR3 totals 16 residues.

CDR3 DNA sequence: TGCGCCAGCAGCTTGGGCGACAGACTCTCCTACGAGCAGTACTTC. Translating it yields CASSLGDRLSYEQYF. The V gene is TRBV5-1, the J gene TRBJ2-7; weak D call: TRBD1 (5 bases). The CDR3 has 15 amino acids. From germline, CDR1 is SGHRS and CDR2 YFSETQ. V lost 0 bases, J lost 0 bases, and 10 bases lay in between. Based on the CDR3 plus reference TRBV5-1 and TRBJ2-7, the full variable domain is KAGVTQTPRYLIKTRGQQVTLSCSPISGHRSVSWYQQTPGQGLQFLFEYFSETQRNKGNFPGRFSGRQFSNSRSEMNVSTLELGDSALYLCASSLGDRLSYEQYFGPGTRLTVT.

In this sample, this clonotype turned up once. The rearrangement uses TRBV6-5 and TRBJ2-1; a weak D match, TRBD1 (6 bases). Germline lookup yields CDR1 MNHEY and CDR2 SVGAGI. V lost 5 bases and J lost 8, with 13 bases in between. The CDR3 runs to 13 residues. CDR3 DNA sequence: TGTGCCAGCAGTCGACAGGTTTACCATGAGCAGTTCTTC. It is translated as CASSRQVYHEQFF.

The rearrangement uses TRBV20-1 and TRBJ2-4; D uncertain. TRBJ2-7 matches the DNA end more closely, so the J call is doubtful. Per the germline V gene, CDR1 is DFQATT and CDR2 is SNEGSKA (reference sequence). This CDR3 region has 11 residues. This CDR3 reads CSAVELYEQYF. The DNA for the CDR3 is TGCAGTGCCGTCGAACTCTACGAGCAGTACTTC.

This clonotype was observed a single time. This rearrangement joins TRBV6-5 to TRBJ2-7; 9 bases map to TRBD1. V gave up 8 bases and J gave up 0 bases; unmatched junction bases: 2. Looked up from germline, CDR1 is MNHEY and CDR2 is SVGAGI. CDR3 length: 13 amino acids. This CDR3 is CASGTGPSYEQYF. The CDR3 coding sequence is TGTGCCAGCGGGACAGGGCCCTCCTACGAGCAGTACTTC.

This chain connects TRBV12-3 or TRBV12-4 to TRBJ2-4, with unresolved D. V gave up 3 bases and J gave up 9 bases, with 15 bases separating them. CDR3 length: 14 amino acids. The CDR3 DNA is TGTGCCAGCAGTTTTGAGCAAGCGTTTAGCATTCAGTACTTC. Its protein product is CASSFEQAFSIQYF.

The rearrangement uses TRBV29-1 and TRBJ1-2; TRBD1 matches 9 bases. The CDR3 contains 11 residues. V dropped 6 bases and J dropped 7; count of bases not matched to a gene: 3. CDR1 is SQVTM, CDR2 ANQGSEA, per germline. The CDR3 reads CSVQGASGYTF. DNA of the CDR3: TGCAGCGTACAGGGGGCGTCTGGCTACACCTTC.

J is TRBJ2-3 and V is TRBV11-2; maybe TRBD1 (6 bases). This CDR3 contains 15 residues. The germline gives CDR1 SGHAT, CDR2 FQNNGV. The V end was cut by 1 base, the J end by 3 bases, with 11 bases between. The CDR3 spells CASSLGQQGTDTQYF. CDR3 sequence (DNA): TGTGCCAGCAGCTTAGGTCAACAGGGTACAGATACGCAGTATTTT.

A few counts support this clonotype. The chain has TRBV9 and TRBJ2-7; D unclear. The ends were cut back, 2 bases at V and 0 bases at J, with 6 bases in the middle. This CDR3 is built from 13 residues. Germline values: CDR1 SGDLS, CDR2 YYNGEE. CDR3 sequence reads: CASSVGSSYEQYF. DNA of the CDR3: TGTGCCAGCAGCGTGGGAAGCTCCTACGAGCAGTACTTC.

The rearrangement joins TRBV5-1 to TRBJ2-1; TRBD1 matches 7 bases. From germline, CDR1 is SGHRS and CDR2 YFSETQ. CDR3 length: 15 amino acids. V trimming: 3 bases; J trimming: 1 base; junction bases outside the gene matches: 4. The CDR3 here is CASSSQGESYNEQFF. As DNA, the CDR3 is TGCGCCAGCAGCTCCCAGGGGGAATCCTACAATGAGCAGTTCTTC.

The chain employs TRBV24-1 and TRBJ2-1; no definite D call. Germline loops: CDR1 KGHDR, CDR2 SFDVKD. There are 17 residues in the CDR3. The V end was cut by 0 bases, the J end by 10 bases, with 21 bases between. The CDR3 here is CATSDLPKFGPPGEQFF. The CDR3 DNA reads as TGTGCCACCAGTGATTTGCCTAAATTCGGACCCCCTGGGGAGCAGTTCTTC.

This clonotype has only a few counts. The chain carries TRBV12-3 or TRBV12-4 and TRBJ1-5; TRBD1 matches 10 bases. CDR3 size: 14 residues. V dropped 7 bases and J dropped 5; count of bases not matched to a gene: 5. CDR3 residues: CASTPGQGHQPQHF. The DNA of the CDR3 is TGTGCCAGCACCCCGGGACAGGGGCATCAGCCCCAGCATTTT.

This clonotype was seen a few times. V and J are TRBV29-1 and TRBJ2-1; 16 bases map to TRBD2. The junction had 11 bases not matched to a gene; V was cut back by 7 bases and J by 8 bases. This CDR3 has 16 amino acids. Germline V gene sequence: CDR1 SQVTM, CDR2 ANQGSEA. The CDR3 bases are TGCAGCGCCAACCAACCGGGACTAGCGGGAGGGGATGAGCAGTTCTTC. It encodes CSANQPGLAGGDEQFF.

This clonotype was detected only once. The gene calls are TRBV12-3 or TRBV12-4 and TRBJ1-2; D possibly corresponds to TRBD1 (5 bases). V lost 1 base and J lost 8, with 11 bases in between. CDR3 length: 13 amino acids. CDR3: CASSLVPGRGYTF. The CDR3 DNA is TGTGCCAGCAGTTTAGTCCCAGGGAGAGGCTACACCTTC.

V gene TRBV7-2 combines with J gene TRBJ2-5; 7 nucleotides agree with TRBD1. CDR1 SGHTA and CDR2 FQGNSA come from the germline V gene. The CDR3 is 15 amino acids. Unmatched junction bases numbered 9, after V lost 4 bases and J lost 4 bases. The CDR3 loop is CASSSRGQAGETQYF. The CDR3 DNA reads TGTGCCAGCAGCTCCCGTGGACAGGCCGGAGAGACCCAGTACTTC. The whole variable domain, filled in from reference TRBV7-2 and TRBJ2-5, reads GAGVSQSPSNKVTEKGKDVELRCDPISGHTALYWYRQSLGQGLEFLIYFQGNSAPDKSGLPSDRFSAERTGGSVSTLTIQRTQQEDSAVYLCASSSRGQAGETQYFGPGTRLLVL.

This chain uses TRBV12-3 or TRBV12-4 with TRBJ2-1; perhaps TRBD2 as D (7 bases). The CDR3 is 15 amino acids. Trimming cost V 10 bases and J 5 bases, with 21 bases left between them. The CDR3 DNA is TGTGCCATCACACCGGGGGGCGGGGCTCACAATGAGCAGTTCTTC. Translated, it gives CAITPGGGAHNEQFF.